This passage covers 5 T cell receptor beta chains from one sample sequenced in a study of vaccination and CD4 T cells after COVID-19. As to treatment: approximately 10-day PBMC culture with coronavirus spike peptide pools or control peptides (ViraFEST assay). What these receptors recognize is not known. Sequenced with the Oncomine TCR Beta short-read assay was DNA taken from cultured CD4+ T cells. One entry per CDR3 protein, called by TCRdb with MiXCR from the PCR reads. The sample holds approximately 12,000 distinct CDR3 sequences, 27% seen once. Sequencing used CD4+ T cells from blood, cultured in vitro, obtained before SARS-CoV-2 vaccination. The receptors shown here come from a human donor who received a COVID-19 vaccine.

A few counts support this clonotype. This chain joins TRBV6-1 and TRBJ1-5; maybe TRBD1 (5 bases). The CDR3 contains 17 residues. Germline CDR1 reads MNHNS; CDR2 reads SASEGT. V lost 1 base and J lost 0, with 13 bases in between. The CDR3 reads CASSEGRTLYSNQPQHF. Written as DNA, the CDR3 is TGTGCCAGCAGTGAAGGCCGGACACTCTATAGCAATCAGCCCCAGCATTTT.

The chain has TRBV20-1 and TRBJ1-1; D might be TRBD1 (6 bases). Between the trimmed V and J ends, which lost 0 bases and 5 bases, there was a span of 16 bases. In germline, CDR1 is DFQATT, CDR2 SNEGSKA (reference sequence). The CDR3 is 15 amino acids. CDR3 sequence reads: CSARDKGVVTTEAFF. In nucleotides, the CDR3 is TGCAGTGCTAGAGATAAGGGGGTTGTGACGACTGAAGCTTTCTTT.

DNA for the CDR3: TGTGCCTGGAGTGGTGAGGACAGGGCATTCGAGCAGTACTTC. Protein sequence: CAWSGEDRAFEQYF. The V call is TRBV30, the J call TRBJ2-7, with TRBD1 matching over 8 bases. CDR3 length equals 14 residues. The trim removed 1 base at V and 6 bases at J, leaving 8 bases unmatched. Germline lookup yields CDR1 GTSNPN and CDR2 SVGIG (reference sequence).

This clonotype was observed a few times. J is TRBJ2-1 and V is TRBV2, with D perhaps TRBD2 (5 bases). V dropped 8 bases and J dropped 8 bases, with 10 bases sitting between them. The CDR3 runs to 11 residues. Germline V CDR1 and CDR2: SNHLY, FYNNEI. Here the CDR3 DNA reads TGTGCCAGCCGGGAATTCCATGAGCAGTTCTTC. Protein product: CASREFHEQFF.

This clonotype was seen a few times. The chain carries TRBV6-1 and TRBJ1-5, with no clear D. The CDR3 runs 15 residues. The germline gives CDR1 MNHNS, CDR2 SASEGT. The germline V and J ends were trimmed by 2 bases and 1 base, with 9 bases remaining between them. CDR3 residues: CASSEQRVSNQPQHF. As DNA, the CDR3 is TGTGCCAGCAGTGAACAGAGGGTAAGCAATCAGCCCCAGCATTTT.